This T cell receptor (beta chain) was profiled in a study of cytomegalovirus exposure and HLA in healthy donors. Study-level findings and limits: Most TCR sequences were seen very rarely across donors, but some public TCRs occurred in many. Among the CMV-associated chains, three were confirmed in vitro as specific for CMV antigens.

As to this clone: Its antigen is still unknown.

While the first cohort had around 700 subjects, the donors belonged to the separate validation cohort of roughly 130 subjects. The method was immunoSEQ multiplex PCR; TCRdb's version includes in-frame clones alone and lacks a portion of them. There are over 110,000 clones in the sample; around 84% occur only once, and 8.5% to 9.5% lies in the top ten. The CDR3 consists of 13 residues. Germline V gene sequence: CDR1 SGHDN, CDR2 FVKESK. Trimming cost V 0 bases and J 5 bases, with 7 bases left between them. The rearrangement joins TRBV14 to TRBJ2-5; tentative D call: TRBD2 (5 bases). This TCR came from a man aged 18 to 30 in good health and CMV-seropositive. Source material: PBMCs. The chain's CDR3 is CASSQELGETQYF. The CDR3 DNA sequence: TGTGCCAGCAGCCAAGAACTAGGGGAGACCCAGTACTTC.